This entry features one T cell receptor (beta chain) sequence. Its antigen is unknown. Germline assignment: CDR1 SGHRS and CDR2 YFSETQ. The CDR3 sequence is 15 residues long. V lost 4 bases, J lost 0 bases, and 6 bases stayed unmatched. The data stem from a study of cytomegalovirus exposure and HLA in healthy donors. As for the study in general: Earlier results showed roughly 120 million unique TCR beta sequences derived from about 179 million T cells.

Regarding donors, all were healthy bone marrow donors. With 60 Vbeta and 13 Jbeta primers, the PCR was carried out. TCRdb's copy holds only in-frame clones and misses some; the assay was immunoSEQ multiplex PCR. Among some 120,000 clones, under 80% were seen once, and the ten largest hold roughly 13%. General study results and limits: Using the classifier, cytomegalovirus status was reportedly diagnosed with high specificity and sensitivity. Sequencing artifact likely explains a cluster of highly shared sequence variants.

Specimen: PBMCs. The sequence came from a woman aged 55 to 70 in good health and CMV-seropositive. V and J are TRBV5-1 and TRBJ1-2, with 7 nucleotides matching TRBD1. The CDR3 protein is CASSIGTVANYGYTF. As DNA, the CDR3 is TGCGCCAGCAGCATAGGGACAGTCGCTAACTATGGCTACACCTTC.